The 3 T cell receptor beta chains reported below all come from one sample, sequenced in a study of blood T cell repertoires in COVID-19. Repertoires were generated with immunoSEQ multiplex PCR, while TCRdb's copy carries only in-frame clones and drops some. Found here are 200,000 to 250,000 clones, 70% to 90% of them singletons; the top ten hold 2% to 2.5%. The sample taken for sequencing was peripheral blood. These receptor sequences come from a woman aged 40 to 55 who had recovered from COVID-19.

This clone was detected once. J is TRBJ1-1 and V is TRBV6-2 or TRBV6-3; possibly TRBD1 for D (6 bases). The CDR3 covers 16 residues. V was pared by 5 bases and J by 5 bases, with 21 bases between. Germline loops: CDR1 MNHEY, CDR2 SVGEGT. For the CDR3, the DNA is TGTGCCAGCAGTCCCGCCCTGGGCAGGGGTCGGACTGAAGCTTTCTTT. It encodes CASSPALGRGRTEAFF.

V is TRBV30 and J is TRBJ2-7; 12 positions match TRBD2. The V gene's germline CDR1 is GTSNPN and CDR2 SVGIG (reference sequence). J lost 5 bases, V lost 2 bases, and 19 bases had no gene match. This CDR3 is built from 19 residues. The CDR3 nucleotides are TGTGCCTGGAGTCATGTAGGTACCGCGAGGAGACTAGCGGGAGACGAGCAGTACTTC. Translation gives CAWSHVGTARRLAGDEQYF.

This clone was observed once. The chain has TRBV11-2 and TRBJ1-3; 12 bases fit TRBD1. Looked up from germline, CDR1 is SGHAT and CDR2 is FQNNGV. This CDR3 spans 17 amino acids. J was trimmed by 5 bases and V by 5 bases; bases with no gene match: 10. CDR3 loop: CASSAHGGTGGRNTIYF. CDR3 nucleotides: TGTGCCAGCAGCGCCCACGGGGGGACAGGGGGCAGAAACACCATATATTTT.